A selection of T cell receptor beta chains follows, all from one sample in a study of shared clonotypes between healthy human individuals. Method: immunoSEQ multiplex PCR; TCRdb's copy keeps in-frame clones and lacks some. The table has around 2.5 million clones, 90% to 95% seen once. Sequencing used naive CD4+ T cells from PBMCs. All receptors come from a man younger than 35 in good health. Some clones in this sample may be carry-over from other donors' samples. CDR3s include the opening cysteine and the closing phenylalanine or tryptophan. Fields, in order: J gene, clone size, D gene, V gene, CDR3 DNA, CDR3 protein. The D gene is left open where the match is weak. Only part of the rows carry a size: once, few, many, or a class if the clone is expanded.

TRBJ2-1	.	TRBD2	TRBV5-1	TGCGCCAGCAGCTGGACTAGCGGAGCTCTCAATGAGCAGTTCTTC	CASSWTSGALNEQFF
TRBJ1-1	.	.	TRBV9	TGTGCCAGCAGCGTAGCCGGCACTGAAGCTTTCTTT	CASSVAGTEAFF
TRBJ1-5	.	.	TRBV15	TGTGCCACCAGCAGATCAGACAGGAATCAGCCCCAGCATTTT	CATSRSDRNQPQHF
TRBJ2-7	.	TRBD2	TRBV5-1	TGCGCCAGCAGCAAGGGACTAGCTGACGAGCAGTACTTC	CASSKGLADEQYF
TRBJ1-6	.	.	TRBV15	TGTGCCACCAGCAGAGTGGTTTCTTCACCCCTCCACTTT	CATSRVVSSPLHF
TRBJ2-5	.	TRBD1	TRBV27	TGTGCCAGCAGTTTATCCGGTTTGCCCTCGAGCCCTTTCCGGGACAGTGGGCCCCAGTACTTC	CASSLSGLPSSPFRDSGPQYF
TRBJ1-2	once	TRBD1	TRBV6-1	TGTGCCAGCAGTACAGGGGGCGCGTCTGGCTACACCTTC	CASSTGGASGYTF
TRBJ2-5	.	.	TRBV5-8	TGTGCCAGCACCCCACCAGGCCGCCAAGAGACCCAGTACTTC	CASTPPGRQETQYF
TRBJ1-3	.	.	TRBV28	TGTGCCAGCAGTTTCTCAGGAACGATCTTCTCTGGAAACACCATATATTTT	CASSFSGTIFSGNTIYF
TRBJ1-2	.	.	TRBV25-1	TGTGCCAGCAGTGAATTTTCCAAGTCGAACTATGGCTACACCTTC	CASSEFSKSNYGYTF
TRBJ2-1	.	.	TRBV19	TGTGCCAGTAGTTCCCCCCCAGGCGAGACCTACAATGAGCAGTTCTTC	CASSSPPGETYNEQFF
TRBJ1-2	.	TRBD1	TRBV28	TGTGCCAGCAGTCCTGACAGGGCTTCTGCTGGCTACACCTTC	CASSPDRASAGYTF
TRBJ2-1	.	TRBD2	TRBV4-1	TGCGCCAGCAGCCCCGGACTAGCGGGAGGCAATGAGCAGTTCTTC	CASSPGLAGGNEQFF
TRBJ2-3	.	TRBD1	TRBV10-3	TGTGCCATCAGGTCTGACAGGGGGGATACGCAGTATTTT	CAIRSDRGDTQYF
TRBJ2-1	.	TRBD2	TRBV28	TGTGCCAGCAGTTTATCTAGCGGGAGTCGCAGTGAGCAGTTCTTC	CASSLSSGSRSEQFF
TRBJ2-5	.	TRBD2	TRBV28	TGTGCCAGCAGACAAGGGACTAGCGGGTATCCCCTGAAGACCCAGTACTTC	CASRQGTSGYPLKTQYF
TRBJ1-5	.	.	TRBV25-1	TGTGCCAGCAGTGAAGCTAGGGACAATCAGCCCCAGCATTTT	CASSEARDNQPQHF
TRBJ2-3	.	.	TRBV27	TGTGCCAGCAGTTTGGGTTTTACGCAGTATTTT	CASSLGFTQYF
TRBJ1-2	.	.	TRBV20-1	TGCAGTGCCGCAATGGGCTATGGCTACACCTTC	CSAAMGYGYTF
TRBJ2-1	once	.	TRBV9	TGTGCCAGCAGCGTAGGGGCAGGGAGCTCCTACAATGAGCAGTTCTTC	CASSVGAGSSYNEQFF
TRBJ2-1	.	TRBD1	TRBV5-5	TGTGCCAGCAGCTTGTTGGGGGACAGGGCTTACAATGAGCAGTTCTTC	CASSLLGDRAYNEQFF
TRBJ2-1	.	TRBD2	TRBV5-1	TGCGCCAGCAGCTTTAGTTTACTAGCGGGAACCGCCAATGAGCAGTTCTTC	CASSFSLLAGTANEQFF
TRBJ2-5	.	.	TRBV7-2	TGTGCCAGCAGCAACGGCAGAAGGGAGACCCAGTACTTC	CASSNGRRETQYF
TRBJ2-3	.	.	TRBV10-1	TGCGCCAGCAGTGATCCGGGGGGCGCAGATACGCAGTATTTT	CASSDPGGADTQYF
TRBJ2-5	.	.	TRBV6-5	TGTGCCAGCAGTTACATCCCCGGAGGAGGACAAGAGACCCAGTACTTC	CASSYIPGGGQETQYF
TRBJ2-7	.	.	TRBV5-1	TGCGCCAGCAGCTTGGGGGCACAGAGCTCCTACGAGCAGTACTTC	CASSLGAQSSYEQYF
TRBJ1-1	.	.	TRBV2	TGTGCCAGCAGTTCTCCCGGCACAGACACTGAAGCTTTCTTT	CASSSPGTDTEAFF
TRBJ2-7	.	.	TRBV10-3	TGTGCCACTGCAGGGGTGGACGAGCAGTACTTC	CATAGVDEQYF
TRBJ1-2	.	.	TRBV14	TGTGCCAGCAGCCAAGCGGGCCCCCCCTGGGGCGGCTACACCTTC	CASSQAGPPWGGYTF
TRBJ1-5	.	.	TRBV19	TGTGCCAGTAGTATAGATCGGGCCCTCAATCAGCCCCAGCATTTT	CASSIDRALNQPQHF
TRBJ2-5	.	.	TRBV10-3	TGTGCCATCAGTGATGATCGGGCGGAGACCCAGTACTTC	CAISDDRAETQYF
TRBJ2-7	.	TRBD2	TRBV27	TGTGCCAGCAGTCCCTCCCGACTAGCGGGAGGGCCCTACGAGCAGTACTTC	CASSPSRLAGGPYEQYF
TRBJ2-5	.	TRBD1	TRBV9	TGTGCCAGCAGCGCCTCGGACAGGATGACCCTCCAAGGGACCCAGTACTTC	CASSASDRMTLQGTQYF
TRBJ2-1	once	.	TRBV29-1	TGCAGCGTTTTTGGCGGGAAAGGGTACAATGAGCAGTTCTTC	CSVFGGKGYNEQFF
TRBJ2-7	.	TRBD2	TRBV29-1	TGCAGCGTCTCCGGGACTAGCGGGAGTCCACACGAGCAGTACTTC	CSVSGTSGSPHEQYF
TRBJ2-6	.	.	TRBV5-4	TGTGCCAGTTCCTTTGGGGGCTCTGGGGCCAACGTCCTGACTTTC	CASSFGGSGANVLTF
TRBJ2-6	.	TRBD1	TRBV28	TGTGCCAGCAGCGATAGAACAGGGGCCGGGGCCAACGTCCTGACTTTC	CASSDRTGAGANVLTF
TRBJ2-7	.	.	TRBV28	TGTGCCAGCAGTCCCGGCCGCCGTGAGCAGTACTTC	CASSPGRREQYF
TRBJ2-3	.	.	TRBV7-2	TGTGCCAGCAGCGCAAGACCGGGCACTTCTCCCAGGCGCACAGATACGCAGTATTTT	CASSARPGTSPRRTDTQYF
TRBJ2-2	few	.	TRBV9	TGTGCCAGCAGCGTTACCACTATGAACACCGGGGAGCTGTTTTTT	CASSVTTMNTGELFF
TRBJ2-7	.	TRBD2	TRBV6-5	TGTGCCAGCAGTGTGAGCGGGAGTACCCACGAGCAGTACTTC	CASSVSGSTHEQYF
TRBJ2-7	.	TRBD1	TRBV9	TGTGCCAGCAGCGCAGGGGGTACCTCCTACGAGCAGTACTTC	CASSAGGTSYEQYF
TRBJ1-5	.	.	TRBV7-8	TGTGCCAGCAAACAGGGACTCGAGGGCAATCAGCCCCAGCATTTT	CASKQGLEGNQPQHF
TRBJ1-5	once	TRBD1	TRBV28	TGTGCCAGCAGCCAGGACAGGCCTCGGCCCCAGCATTTT	CASSQDRPRPQHF
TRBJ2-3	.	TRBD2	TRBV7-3	TGTGCCAGCAGCCGACTAGCGGGAGCCTCGGGGACGCAGTATTTT	CASSRLAGASGTQYF
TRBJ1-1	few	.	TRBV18	TGTGCCAGCTCACTTGGACAGATAAACACTGAAGCTTTCTTT	CASSLGQINTEAFF
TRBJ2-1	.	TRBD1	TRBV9	TGTGCCAGCAGCCCCCGCGTAGCCCGGGACAGAAATGAGCAGTTCTTC	CASSPRVARDRNEQFF
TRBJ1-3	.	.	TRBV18	TGTGCCAGCTCACCATTGGCAGGGAACTCTGGAAACACCATATATTTT	CASSPLAGNSGNTIYF
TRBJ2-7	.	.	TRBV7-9	TGTGCCAGCAGCACAGAGGTAGGGGCGGGTGAGCAGTACTTC	CASSTEVGAGEQYF
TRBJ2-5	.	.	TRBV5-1	TGCGCCAGCAGCCAGACAGGTATAGGGGAGACCCAGTACTTC	CASSQTGIGETQYF
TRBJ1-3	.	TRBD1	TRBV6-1	TGTGCCAGCAGTGAGCAGGGGGCTTACTCTGGAAACACCATATATTTT	CASSEQGAYSGNTIYF
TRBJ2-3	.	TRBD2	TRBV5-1	TGCGCCAGCAGCTGGGCGGGAGGCTCAGATACGCAGTATTTT	CASSWAGGSDTQYF
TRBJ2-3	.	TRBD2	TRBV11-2	TGTGCCAGCAGCCCCCGCCTCTTCCGGGGGGGAGATACGCAGTATTTT	CASSPRLFRGGDTQYF
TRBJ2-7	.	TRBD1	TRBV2	TGTGCCAGCAGTAGGGTAACAGGGGGCCACGAGCAGTACTTC	CASSRVTGGHEQYF
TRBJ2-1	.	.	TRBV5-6	TGTGCCAGCAGCTTCCGCGGGACCTCCTACAATGAGCAGTTCTTC	CASSFRGTSYNEQFF
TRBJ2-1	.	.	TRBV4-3	TGCGCCAGCAGCCAAGATTCCCCCGGGACACCTCATCCCAATGAGCAGTTCTTC	CASSQDSPGTPHPNEQFF